These T cell receptor beta chains were read from a single sample in a study of T cell responses to AZD1222 COVID-19 vaccine. Method: immunoSEQ multiplex PCR; TCRdb's copy keeps in-frame clones and lacks some. The sample has roughly 65,000 clones, about 88% seen once. The specimen was peripheral blood, collected on day 0 of AZD1222 vaccination. These receptors all come from an adult in good health. Each CDR3 is given with its conserved first and last residue. D genes are given only for firm matches. The size field is filled for only some rows; it gives once, few, many or a size class.

j_gene	abundance	d_gene	v_gene	CDR3aa	CDR3nt
TRBJ2-1	.	TRBD2	TRBV7-3	CASSSMPLAGSIGEQFF	TGTGCCAGCAGCTCAATGCCACTAGCGGGTTCGATTGGTGAGCAGTTCTTC
TRBJ1-2	.	.	TRBV5-5	CASSLGSRRSLGYTF	TGTGCCAGCAGCTTGGGTTCCCGAAGGTCCCTTGGCTACACCTTC
TRBJ2-5	.	TRBD1	TRBV19	CASSVDREFETQYF	TGTGCCAGTAGTGTTGACAGGGAGTTTGAGACCCAGTACTTC
TRBJ1-3	once	.	TRBV7-9	CASSPGSGNTIYF	TGTGCCAGCAGCCCAGGTTCTGGAAACACCATATATTTT
TRBJ2-1	.	TRBD2	TRBV6-5	CASIRAGGSNEQFF	TGTGCCAGCATTCGTGCGGGGGGAAGCAATGAGCAGTTCTTC
TRBJ2-7	.	.	TRBV4-2	CASSQGRYRSSYEQYF	TGTGCCAGCAGCCAAGGTCGTTACAGGAGCTCCTACGAGCAGTACTTC
TRBJ2-3	.	TRBD1	TRBV6-2/TRBV6-3	CASSEIQRTGSTDTQYF	TGTGCCAGCAGCGAAATACAAAGGACAGGGAGCACAGATACGCAGTATTTT
TRBJ2-3	.	.	TRBV2	CASSPVESPSTDTQYF	TGTGCCAGCAGTCCTGTCGAGTCCCCTAGCACAGATACGCAGTATTTT
TRBJ2-1	.	TRBD2	TRBV28	CASSLGGSGEQFF	TGTGCCAGCAGTCTAGGCGGGAGCGGTGAGCAGTTCTTC
TRBJ2-7	.	TRBD2	TRBV2	CASSATSGMYEQYF	TGTGCCAGCAGTGCGACTAGCGGGATGTACGAGCAGTACTTC
TRBJ2-1	.	TRBD1	TRBV14	CASSQESGTKTGRWRKAFYNEQFF	TGTGCCAGCAGCCAAGAATCGGGTACGAAGACAGGGCGATGGCGGAAGGCCTTTTACAATGAGCAGTTCTTC
TRBJ2-4	once	TRBD2	TRBV19	CASSLGLAGKNIQYF	TGTGCCAGTAGTCTAGGACTAGCGGGAAAAAACATTCAGTACTTC
TRBJ1-1	once	TRBD1	TRBV6-5	CASSPGTGYLDEAFF	TGTGCCAGCAGCCCCGGGACAGGCTATTTAGATGAAGCTTTCTTT
TRBJ2-1	.	.	TRBV12-3/TRBV12-4	CASSGLGGYEQFF	TGTGCCAGCAGTGGACTAGGGGGCTATGAGCAGTTCTTC
TRBJ2-1	.	.	TRBV15	CATSRRGDHSYNEQFF	TGTGCCACCAGCCGCCGCGGGGATCACTCCTACAATGAGCAGTTCTTC
TRBJ2-7	.	TRBD2	TRBV18	CASSLGGGPYEQYF	TGTGCCAGCTCACTCGGGGGGGGGCCCTACGAGCAGTACTTC
TRBJ2-2	.	TRBD1	TRBV6-5	CASSYSGQVSAGELFF	TGTGCCAGCAGTTACTCGGGACAGGTATCGGCCGGGGAGCTGTTTTTT
TRBJ2-1	.	TRBD2	TRBV4-1	CASSQGASGRYNEQFF	TGCGCCAGCAGCCAAGGAGCTAGCGGGAGGTACAATGAGCAGTTCTTC
TRBJ1-2	.	.	TRBV12-3/TRBV12-4	CASSLGEGYTF	TGTGCCAGCAGTTTAGGTGAAGGCTACACCTTC
TRBJ2-1	.	TRBD1	TRBV11-2	CASSLDGTDYNEQFF	TGTGCCAGCAGCTTAGATGGGACAGATTACAATGAGCAGTTCTTC
TRBJ1-3	.	TRBD1	TRBV11-2	CASSSRTGLSGNTIYF	TGTGCCAGCAGCTCCCGGACAGGCCTCTCTGGAAACACCATATATTTT
TRBJ1-1	.	TRBD1	TRBV15	CATSKQGASAFF	TGTGCCACCAGCAAACAGGGGGCGTCAGCTTTCTTT
TRBJ2-1	.	.	TRBV3-1/TRBV3-2	CASSLTPKIYEQFF	TGTGCCAGCAGTCTTACTCCCAAGATATATGAGCAGTTCTTC
TRBJ1-2	.	.	TRBV20-1	CSVQGRTGYTF	TGCAGTGTCCAGGGCCGGACTGGCTACACCTTC
TRBJ1-5	once	.	TRBV7-9	CASSLPGEPQHF	TGTGCCAGCAGCTTGCCAGGGGAGCCCCAGCATTTT